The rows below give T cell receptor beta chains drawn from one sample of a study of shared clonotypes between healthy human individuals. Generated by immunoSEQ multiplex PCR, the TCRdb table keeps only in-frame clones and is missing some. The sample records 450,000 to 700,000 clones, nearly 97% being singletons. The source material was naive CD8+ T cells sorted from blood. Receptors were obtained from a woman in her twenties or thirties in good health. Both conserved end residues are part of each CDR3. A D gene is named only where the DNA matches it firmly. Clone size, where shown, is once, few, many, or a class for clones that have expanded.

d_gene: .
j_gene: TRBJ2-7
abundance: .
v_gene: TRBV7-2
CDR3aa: CASSLAEVRGEQYF
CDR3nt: TGTGCCAGCAGCTTAGCAGAGGTTCGGGGCGAGCAGTACTTC

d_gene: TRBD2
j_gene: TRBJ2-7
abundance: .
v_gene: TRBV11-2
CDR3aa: CASSPRTSYEQYF
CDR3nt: TGTGCCAGCAGCCCGCGGACTAGCTACGAGCAGTACTTC

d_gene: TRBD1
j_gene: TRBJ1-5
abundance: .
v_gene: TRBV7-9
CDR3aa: CASSPGTGSSNQPQHF
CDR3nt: TGTGCCAGCAGCCCAGGGACAGGGTCAAGCAATCAGCCCCAGCATTTT

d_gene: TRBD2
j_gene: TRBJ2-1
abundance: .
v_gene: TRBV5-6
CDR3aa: CASSVSSGSHNEQFF
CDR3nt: TGTGCCAGCAGCGTCTCTAGCGGGAGCCACAATGAGCAGTTCTTC

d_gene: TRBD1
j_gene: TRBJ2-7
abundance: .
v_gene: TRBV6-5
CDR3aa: CASSYGGQGVEQYF
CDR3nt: TGTGCCAGCAGTTATGGGGGACAGGGTGTCGAGCAGTACTTC

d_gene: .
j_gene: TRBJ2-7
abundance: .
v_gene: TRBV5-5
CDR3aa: CASSLWVTYEQYF
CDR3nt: TGTGCCAGCAGCTTGTGGGTCACCTACGAGCAGTACTTC

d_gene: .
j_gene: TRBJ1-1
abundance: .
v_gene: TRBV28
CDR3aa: CASSLSRGRTEAFF
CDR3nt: TGTGCCAGCAGTTTAAGTCGGGGGCGCACTGAAGCTTTCTTT

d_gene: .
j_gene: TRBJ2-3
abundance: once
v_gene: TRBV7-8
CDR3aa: CASSLGGTDTQYF
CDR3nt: TGTGCCAGCAGCTTAGGTGGCACAGATACGCAGTATTTT

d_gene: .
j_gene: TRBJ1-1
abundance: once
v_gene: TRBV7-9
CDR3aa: CASSSPLEAFF
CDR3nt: TGTGCCAGCAGCTCCCCCCTGGAAGCTTTCTTT

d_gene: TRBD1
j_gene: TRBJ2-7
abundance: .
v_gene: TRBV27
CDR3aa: CASTPGTGHEQYF
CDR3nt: TGTGCCAGCACCCCCGGGACAGGGCACGAGCAGTACTTC

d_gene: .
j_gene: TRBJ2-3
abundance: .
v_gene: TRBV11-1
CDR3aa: CASSFSGRETDTQYF
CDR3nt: TGTGCCAGCAGCTTTAGTGGGAGAGAAACAGATACGCAGTATTTT

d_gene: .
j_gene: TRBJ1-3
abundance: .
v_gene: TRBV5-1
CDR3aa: CASSPDSAISGNTIYF
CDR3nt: TGCGCCAGCAGCCCGGACTCTGCTATCTCTGGAAACACCATATATTTT

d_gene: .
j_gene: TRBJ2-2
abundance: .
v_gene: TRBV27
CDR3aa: CASTQRGFTGELFF
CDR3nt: TGTGCCAGCACCCAGAGGGGGTTTACCGGGGAGCTGTTTTTT

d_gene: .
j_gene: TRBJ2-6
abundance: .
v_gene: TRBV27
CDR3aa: CASSPSPSGANVLTF
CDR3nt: TGTGCCAGCAGTCCTTCCCCCTCTGGGGCCAACGTCCTGACTTTC

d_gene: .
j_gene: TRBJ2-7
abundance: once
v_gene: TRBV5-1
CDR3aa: CASSLNPQGRNYEQYF
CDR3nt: TGCGCCAGCAGCTTGAATCCTCAGGGGCGTAACTACGAGCAGTACTTC

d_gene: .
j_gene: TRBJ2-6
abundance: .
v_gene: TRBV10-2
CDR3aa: CATSMGAGSGANVLTF
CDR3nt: TGCGCCACCTCGATGGGGGCGGGCTCTGGGGCCAACGTCCTGACTTTC

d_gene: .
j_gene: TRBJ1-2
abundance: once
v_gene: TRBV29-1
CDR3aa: CSVEDSRRPYGYTF
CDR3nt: TGCAGCGTTGAAGATTCCAGACGCCCCTATGGCTACACCTTC

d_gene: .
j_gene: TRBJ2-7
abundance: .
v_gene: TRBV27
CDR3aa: CASSQSSSTYEQYF
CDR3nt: TGTGCCAGCTCCCAGAGTAGTTCGACCTACGAGCAGTACTTC

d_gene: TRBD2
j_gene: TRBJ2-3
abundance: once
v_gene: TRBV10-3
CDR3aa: CAISGTSGRTTDTQYF
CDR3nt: TGTGCCATCAGTGGGACTAGCGGGAGGACCACAGATACGCAGTATTTT

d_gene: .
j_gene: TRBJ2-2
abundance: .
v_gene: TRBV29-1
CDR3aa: CSTWGPSGLFF
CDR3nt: TGCAGCACCTGGGGGCCCTCGGGGCTGTTTTTT